The entry that follows covers one T cell receptor (beta chain) sequence. Its antigen is as yet unknown. The data stem from a study of cytomegalovirus exposure and HLA in healthy donors. Germline V CDR1 and CDR2: SGHAT, FQNNGV. Trimming cost V 7 bases and J 0 bases; bases outside gene matches: 9. There are 16 residues in the CDR3. Broader study findings: In vitro testing confirmed a few CMV-associated chains as specific for CMV antigens. Among TCR beta chains, those listed as cytomegalovirus-associated numbered over 150. High sensitivity and specificity were reportedly achieved when the classifier diagnosed cytomegalovirus status.

The donors were part of the validation cohort, which consisted of under 150 subjects and was separate from the first cohort of about 650 subjects. Generated by immunoSEQ multiplex PCR, the TCRdb table keeps only in-frame clones and is missing some. Here the sample spans roughly 310,000 clones, approximately 85% being singletons. Sequenced material: PBMCs. The rearrangement uses TRBV11-2 and TRBJ2-5; 9 bases fit TRBD1. This TCR came from a man aged 25 to 40 in good health and CMV-seronegative. CDR3 sequence (DNA): TGTGCCAGCACCGATTCCGGGACAGGGTACCAAGAGACCCAGTACTTC. It yields the protein CASTDSGTGYQETQYF.